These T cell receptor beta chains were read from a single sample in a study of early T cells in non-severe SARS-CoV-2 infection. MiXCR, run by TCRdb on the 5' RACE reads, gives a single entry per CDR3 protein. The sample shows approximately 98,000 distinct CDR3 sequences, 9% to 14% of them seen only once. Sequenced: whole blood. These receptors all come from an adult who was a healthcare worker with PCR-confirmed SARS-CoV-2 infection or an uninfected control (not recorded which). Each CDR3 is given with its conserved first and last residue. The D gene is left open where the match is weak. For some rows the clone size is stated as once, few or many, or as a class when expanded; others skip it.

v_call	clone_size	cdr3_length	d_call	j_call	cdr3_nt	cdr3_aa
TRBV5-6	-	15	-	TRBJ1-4	TGTGCCAGCAGCTTCTGGAGGGCAACTAATGAAAAACTGTTTTTT	CASSFWRATNEKLFF
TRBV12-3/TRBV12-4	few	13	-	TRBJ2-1	TGTGCCAGCACCAAAGCGTCGGTTTATGGGCAGTTCTTC	CASTKASVYGQFF
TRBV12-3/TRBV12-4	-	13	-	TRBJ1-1	TGTGTCAGCAGTTTTGGCGAGAACACTGAAGCTTTCTTT	CVSSFGENTEAFF
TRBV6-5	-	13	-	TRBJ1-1	TGTGCCAGCAGACGGGGGGCCTACACTGAAGCTTTCTTT	CASRRGAYTEAFF
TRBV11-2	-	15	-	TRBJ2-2	TGTGCCAGCAGCTTAAGGCAGGGCAACACCGGGGAGCTGTTTTTT	CASSLRQGNTGELFF
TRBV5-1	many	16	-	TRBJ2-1	TGCGCCAGCAGCCTACAGGGCGAGAGCTCCTACAATGAGCAGTTCTTC	CASSLQGESSYNEQFF
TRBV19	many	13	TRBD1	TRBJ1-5	TGTGCCAGTAGTGGGACAGGCGCGCGGCCCCAGCATTTT	CASSGTGARPQHF
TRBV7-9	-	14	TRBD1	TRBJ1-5	TGTGCCAGCACCGGACAGGGGGGCAATCAGCCCCAGCATTTT	CASTGQGGNQPQHF
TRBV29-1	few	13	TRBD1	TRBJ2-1	TGCAGCGTTGACCGCGGACAGGGAAATGAGCAGTTCTTC	CSVDRGQGNEQFF
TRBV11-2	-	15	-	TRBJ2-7	TGTGCCAGCAGCTTAGAAGGCCGTAGGGCCTACGAGCAGTACTTC	CASSLEGRRAYEQYF
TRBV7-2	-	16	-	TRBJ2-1	TGTGCCAGCAGCCGACTCGCGGGACTGAGGGGGGATGAGCAGTTCTTC	CASSRLAGLRGDEQFF
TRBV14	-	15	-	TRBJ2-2	TGTGCCAGCAGCCAAGCCCCCACATACACCGGGGAGCTGTTTTTT	CASSQAPTYTGELFF
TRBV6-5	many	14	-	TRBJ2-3	TGTGCCAGCAGTCCCGGGGGAGTCACAGATACGCAGTATTTT	CASSPGGVTDTQYF
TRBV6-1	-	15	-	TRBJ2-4	TGTGCCAGCAGTGAACTTCAGCTGGGCAAAAACATTCAGTACTTC	CASSELQLGKNIQYF
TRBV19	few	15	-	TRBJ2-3	TGTGCCAGTAGTACGCTTGGGGGGCCCACAGATACGCAGTATTTT	CASSTLGGPTDTQYF
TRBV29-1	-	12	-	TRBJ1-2	TGCAGCGTTGAAGGCCCCCAGGGAGGCTACACCTTC	CSVEGPQGGYTF
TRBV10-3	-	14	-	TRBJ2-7	TGTGCCATCAGTGTAGGCGAGAGCTCCTACGAGCAGTACTTC	CAISVGESSYEQYF
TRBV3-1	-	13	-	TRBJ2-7	TGTGCCAGCAGCCAAGGGACCTTCTACGAGCAGTACTTC	CASSQGTFYEQYF
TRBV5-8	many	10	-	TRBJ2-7	TGTGCCAGCAGGGGGCACGAGCAGTACTTC	CASRGHEQYF
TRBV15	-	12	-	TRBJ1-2	TGTGCCACCAGCATCTCCAGGGGAGGCTACACCTTC	CATSISRGGYTF
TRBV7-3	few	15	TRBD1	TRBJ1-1	TGTGCCAGCAGCCTAGGGGGCGAGCAGAACACTGAAGCTTTCTTT	CASSLGGEQNTEAFF
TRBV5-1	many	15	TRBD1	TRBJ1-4	TGCGCCAGCAGCTTTCAGGGGACAGGCAATGAAAAACTGTTTTTT	CASSFQGTGNEKLFF
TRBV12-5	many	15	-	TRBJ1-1	TGTGCTAGTGGTTTGGTACTGGGCAGGAACACTGAAGCTTTCTTT	CASGLVLGRNTEAFF
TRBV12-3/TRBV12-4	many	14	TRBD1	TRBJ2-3	TGTGCCAGCAGAGAAGGGGGCAGCACAGATACGCAGTATTTT	CASREGGSTDTQYF
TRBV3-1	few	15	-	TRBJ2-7	TGTGCCAGCAGCCAACATCGGGCCAAGGGCTACGAGCAGTACTTC	CASSQHRAKGYEQYF
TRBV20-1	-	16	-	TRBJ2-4	TGCAGTGCTAGAGATGAGGCCGGGCTATCCAAAAACATTCAGTACTTC	CSARDEAGLSKNIQYF
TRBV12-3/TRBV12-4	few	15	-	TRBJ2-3	TGTGCCAGCAGCCCCCCGGACTGGTTCACAGATACGCAGTATTTT	CASSPPDWFTDTQYF
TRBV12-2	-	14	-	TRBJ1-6	TGTGCAAGTCGCCTCGACAACCATAATTCACCCCTCCACTTT	CASRLDNHNSPLHF
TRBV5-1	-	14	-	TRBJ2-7	TGCGCCAGCGGGCCGGGCACTCCTTCCTACGAGCAGTACTTC	CASGPGTPSYEQYF
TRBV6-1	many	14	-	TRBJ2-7	TGTGCCACCGTGGCTGGTAAAGGATCCTACGAGCAGTACTTC	CATVAGKGSYEQYF
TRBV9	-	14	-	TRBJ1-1	TGTGCCAGCAGCCCCCCCCCGGGGGGCACTGAAGCTTTCTTT	CASSPPPGGTEAFF
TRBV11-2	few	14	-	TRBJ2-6	TGTGCCAGCAGCCAGATAACTGGGGCCAACGTCCTGACTTTC	CASSQITGANVLTF
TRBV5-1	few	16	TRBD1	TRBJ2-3	TGCGCCAGCAGCCCCGGGACAGGGAGGACAGAGGATACGCAGTATTTT	CASSPGTGRTEDTQYF